The entry that follows covers one T cell receptor (beta chain) sequence. What it binds is unknown. These data belong to a study of T cell responses to AZD1222 COVID-19 vaccine. Sequenced by immunoSEQ multiplex PCR; TCRdb stores in-frame clones only, minus some. The sample lists about 160,000 clones; approximately 90% were seen once. Germline CDR1 MNHEY, CDR2 SVGAGI. The CDR3 totals 13 residues. Trimming took off 8 bases at V and 6 bases at J, with 11 bases between the two ends. Whole-study findings and limits: Donors were largely white British and mainly female; clonal diversity was possibly underestimated. CD4 TCRs associated with vaccination spanned spike, dominating at 160-218 and 743-854. A reported finding is that nearly half of spike-specific TCRs target unmutated variant regions. The number of AZD1222 recipients seropositive at baseline was only six.

The chain combines TRBV6-5 with TRBJ1-6, with D uncertain. The clonotype comes from an adult in good health. This sample comprised peripheral blood, obtained on day 0 of MenACWY control vaccination. CDR3 region: CASGETANSPLHF. CDR3 nucleotide sequence: TGTGCCAGCGGAGAGACGGCTAATTCACCCCTCCACTTT.